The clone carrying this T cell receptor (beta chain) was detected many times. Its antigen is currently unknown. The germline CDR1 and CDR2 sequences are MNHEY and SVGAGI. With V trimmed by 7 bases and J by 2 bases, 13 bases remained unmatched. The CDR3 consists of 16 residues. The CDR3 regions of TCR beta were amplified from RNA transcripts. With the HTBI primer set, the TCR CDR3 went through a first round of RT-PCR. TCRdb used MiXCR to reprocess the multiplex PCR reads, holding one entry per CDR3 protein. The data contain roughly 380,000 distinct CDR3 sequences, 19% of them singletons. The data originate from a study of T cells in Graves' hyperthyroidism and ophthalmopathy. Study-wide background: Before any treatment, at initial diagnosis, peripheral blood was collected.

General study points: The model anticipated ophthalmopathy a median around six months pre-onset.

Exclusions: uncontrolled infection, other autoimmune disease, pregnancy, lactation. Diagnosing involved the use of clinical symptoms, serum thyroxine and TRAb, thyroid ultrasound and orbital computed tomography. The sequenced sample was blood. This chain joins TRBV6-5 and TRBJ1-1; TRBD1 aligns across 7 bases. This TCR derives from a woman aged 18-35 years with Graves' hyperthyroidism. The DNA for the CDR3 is TGTGCCAGCACGGATTCGCTCGGGACAGATAACACTGAAGCTTTCTTT. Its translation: CASTDSLGTDNTEAFF.